Here is one T cell receptor (beta chain) with its context. Its specificity is unknown. The data originate from a study of beta chain features in type 1 diabetes. The study's findings and limits: TCRB repertoires of naive, central memory and Treg cells appeared more similar among patients than among healthy donors.

Expressed TCRB transcripts were sequenced because the isolated RNA had all been reverse transcribed beforehand. The repertoire was sequenced with immunoSEQ multiplex PCR; TCRdb's copy has only in-frame clones and lacks some. The table records 680,000 or so clones, roughly 16% of them present only once. Sorting based on CD45RO/CCR7/CD25/CD127/CD95/CD27 separated CD4+ naive, central memory, regulatory and stem cell-like memory cells. The V gene end was trimmed by 4 bases and the J gene end by 3 bases; junction bases not matched to a gene: 1. The CDR3 contains 14 residues. Germline V gene sequence: CDR1 MNHNY, CDR2 SVGAGI (reference sequence).

The chain has TRBV6-6 and TRBJ2-2, with 8 positions matching TRBD2. Sequencing was done on a sample of naive CD4+ T cells from blood. This TCR derives from a man aged 18 to 30 in good health. CDR3 amino acids: CASSSSGYTGELFF. CDR3 sequence (DNA): TGTGCCAGCAGTTCTAGCGGGTACACCGGGGAGCTGTTTTTT.